This T cell receptor beta chain was sequenced in a study of vaccination and CD4 T cells after COVID-19. The treatment is: approximately 11-day PBMC culture with coronavirus spike peptide pools or control peptides (ViraFEST assay). Scientists ran DNA taken from cultured CD4+ T cells through the Oncomine TCR Beta short-read assay for sequencing. Using the QIAamp micro DNA kit, genomic DNA was extracted from the CD4+ T cells that had been cultured. TCRdb fed the PCR reads into MiXCR, producing one record per CDR3 protein. The data show about 15,000 distinct CDR3 sequences, around 80% seen once. On this clonotype itself: Antigen unknown.

The trim removed 5 bases at V and 4 bases at J, leaving 6 bases unmatched. From germline, CDR1 is ENHRY and CDR2 SYGVKD. This CDR3 is 15 amino acids long. The sequenced material came from CD4+ T cells from blood, cultured in vitro. The receptor was derived from a human donor who had recovered from COVID-19. The rearrangement links TRBV10-3 to TRBJ1-5; 9 bases line up with TRBD1. CDR3: CAISLAGTGNQPQHF. CDR3 in DNA: TGTGCCATCAGTTTGGCCGGGACAGGGAATCAGCCCCAGCATTTT.